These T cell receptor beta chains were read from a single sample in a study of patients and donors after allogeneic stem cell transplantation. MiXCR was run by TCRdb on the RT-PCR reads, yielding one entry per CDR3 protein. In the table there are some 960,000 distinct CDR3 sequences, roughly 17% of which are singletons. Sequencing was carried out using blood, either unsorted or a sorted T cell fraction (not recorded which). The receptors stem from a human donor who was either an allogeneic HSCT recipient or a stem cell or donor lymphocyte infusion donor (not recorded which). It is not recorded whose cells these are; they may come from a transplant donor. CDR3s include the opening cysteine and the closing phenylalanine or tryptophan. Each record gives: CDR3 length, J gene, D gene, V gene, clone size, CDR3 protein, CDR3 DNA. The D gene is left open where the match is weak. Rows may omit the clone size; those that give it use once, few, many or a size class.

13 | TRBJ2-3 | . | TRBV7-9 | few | CASSLRNRDTQYF | TGTGCCAGCAGCTTACGGAATAGGGATACGCAGTATTTT
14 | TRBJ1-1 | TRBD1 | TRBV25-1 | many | CASTPGQGHTEAFF | TGTGCCAGCACACCGGGACAGGGACACACTGAAGCTTTCTTT
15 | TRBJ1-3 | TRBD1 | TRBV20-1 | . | CSATRTGRTGNTIYF | TGCAGTGCCACGCGGACAGGGAGAACGGGAAACACCATATATTTT
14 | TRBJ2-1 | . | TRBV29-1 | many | CSPRKAGPNSVQFF | TGCAGCCCACGAAAGGCAGGGCCGAACTCCGTGCAGTTCTTC
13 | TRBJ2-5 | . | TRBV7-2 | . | CASSFKGGETQYF | TGTGCCAGCAGCTTTAAAGGGGGGGAGACCCAGTACTTC
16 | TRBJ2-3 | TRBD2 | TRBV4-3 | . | CASSQRGATSTDTQYF | TGCGCCAGCAGCCAGCGGGGGGCGACTAGCACAGATACGCAGTATTTT
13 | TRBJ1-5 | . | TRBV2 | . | CASSEEGNQPQHF | TGTGCCAGCAGTGAAGAGGGGAATCAGCCCCAGCATTTT
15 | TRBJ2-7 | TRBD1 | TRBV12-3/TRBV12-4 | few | CASSSTQGASYEQYF | TGTGCCAGCAGTTCTACCCAGGGGGCCTCCTACGAGCAGTACTTC
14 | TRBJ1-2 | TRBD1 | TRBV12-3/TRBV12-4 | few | CASIRQGVNYGYTF | TGTGCCAGCATCCGCCAGGGGGTTAACTATGGCTACACCTTC
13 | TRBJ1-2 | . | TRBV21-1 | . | CASSNIQGPGYTF | TGTGCCAGCAGCAACATACAGGGTCCTGGCTACACCTTC
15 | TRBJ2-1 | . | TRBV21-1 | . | CASTRLAGGQNEQFF | TGTGCCAGCACACGACTAGCGGGAGGGCAAAATGAGCAGTTCTTC
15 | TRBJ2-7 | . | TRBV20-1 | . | CSAPAGTRNGYEQYF | TGCAGTGCTCCCGCAGGGACTCGGAACGGCTACGAGCAGTACTTC
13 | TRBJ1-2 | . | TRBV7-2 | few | CASSPDRKVGYTF | TGTGCCAGCAGCCCCGACAGGAAGGTTGGCTACACCTTC
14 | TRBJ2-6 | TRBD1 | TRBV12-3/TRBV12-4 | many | CASRTGSGANVLTF | TGTGCCAGCAGGACAGGGTCCGGGGCCAACGTCCTGACTTTC
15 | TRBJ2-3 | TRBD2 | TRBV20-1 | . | CSALASGGRTDTQYF | TGCAGCGCCTTAGCTAGCGGGGGTCGCACAGATACGCAGTATTTT
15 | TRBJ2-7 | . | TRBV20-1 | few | CSARGSGPIYYEQYF | TGCAGTGCTAGAGGGTCAGGGCCCATATACTACGAGCAGTACTTC
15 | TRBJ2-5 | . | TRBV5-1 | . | CASSTFGAAEETQYF | TGCGCCAGCAGCACTTTCGGGGCGGCAGAAGAGACCCAGTACTTC
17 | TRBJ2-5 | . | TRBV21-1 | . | CASSKVDSGLRTETQYF | TGTGCCAGCAGCAAAGTTGATAGTGGCCTCCGCACGGAGACCCAGTACTTC
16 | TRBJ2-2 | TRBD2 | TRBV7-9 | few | CASSPSGSGRGGELFF | TGTGCCAGCAGCCCTAGCGGGAGTGGGAGAGGCGGGGAGCTGTTTTTT
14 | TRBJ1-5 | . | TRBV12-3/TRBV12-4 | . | CASSLARVNQPQHF | TGTGCCAGCAGTTTAGCCCGGGTCAATCAGCCCCAGCATTTT
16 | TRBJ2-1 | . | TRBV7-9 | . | CASSLANRAAYNEQFF | TGTGCCAGCAGCTTAGCGAACAGGGCGGCCTACAATGAGCAGTTCTTC
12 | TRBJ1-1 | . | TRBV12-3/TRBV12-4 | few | CASSLLRPKTDF | TGTGCCAGCAGTTTATTACGTCCGAAGACCGACTTT
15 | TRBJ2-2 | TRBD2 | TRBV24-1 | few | CATSDSGLATGELFF | TGTGCCACCAGTGATTCGGGACTAGCGACCGGGGAGCTGTTTTTT
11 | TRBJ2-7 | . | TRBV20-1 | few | CSAELSYEQYF | TGCAGTGCAGAGCTTTCCTACGAGCAGTACTTC
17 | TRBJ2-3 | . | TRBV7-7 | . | CASSQGIAGSGADTQYF | TGTGCTAGCAGCCAAGGCATCGCGGGGTCGGGGGCAGATACGCAGTATTTT
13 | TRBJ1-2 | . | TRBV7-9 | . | CASSLARQYGYTF | TGTGCCAGCAGCTTAGCGCGACAGTATGGCTACACCTTC
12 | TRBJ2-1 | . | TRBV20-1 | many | CSASSIYNEQFF | TGCAGTGCTAGCTCGATTTACAATGAGCAGTTCTTC
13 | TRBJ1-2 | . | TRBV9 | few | CASSVTDDYGYTF | TGTGCCAGCAGCGTGACCGACGACTATGGCTACACCTTC
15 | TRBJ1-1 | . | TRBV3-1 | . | CASSQESVLGTEAFF | TGTGCCAGCAGCCAAGAGTCGGTTTTGGGCACTGAAGCTTTCTTT
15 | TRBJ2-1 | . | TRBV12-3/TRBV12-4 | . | CASSPLPSSYNEQFF | TGTGCCAGCAGCCCTCTACCTAGCTCCTACAATGAGCAGTTCTTC
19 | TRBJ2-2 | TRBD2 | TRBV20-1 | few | CSARDPTSGGLANTGELFF | TGCAGTGCTAGAGACCCGACTAGCGGGGGTCTCGCGAACACCGGGGAGCTGTTTTTT
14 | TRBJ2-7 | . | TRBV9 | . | CASSVEGRAGEQYF | TGTGCCAGCAGCGTAGAGGGCAGGGCTGGCGAGCAGTACTTC
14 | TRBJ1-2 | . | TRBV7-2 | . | CASSSNRASYGYTF | TGTGCCAGCAGCTCCAACAGGGCTTCATATGGCTACACCTTC
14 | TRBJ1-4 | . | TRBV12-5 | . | CASGLGLANEKLFF | TGTGCTAGTGGTTTGGGCTTGGCTAATGAAAAACTGTTTTTT
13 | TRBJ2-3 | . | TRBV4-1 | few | CASSQGHRDTQYF | TGCGCCAGCAGCCAAGGTCACCGAGATACGCAGTATTTT
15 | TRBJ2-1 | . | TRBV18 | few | CASSPFRGPYNEQFF | TGTGCCAGCTCACCGTTTCGGGGACCCTACAATGAGCAGTTCTTC
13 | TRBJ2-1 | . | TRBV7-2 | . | CASSQLLDNEQFF | TGTGCCAGCAGCCAACTGTTAGACAATGAGCAGTTCTTC
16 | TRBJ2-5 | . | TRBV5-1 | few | CASSYLQGSIQETQYF | TGCGCCAGCAGCTACCTACAGGGAAGCATCCAAGAGACCCAGTACTTC